This T cell receptor beta chain was found in a study of siplizumab effects on memory and regulatory T cells. The germline gives CDR1 LNHDA, CDR2 SQIVND (reference sequence). This CDR3 region has 16 residues. V was pared by 3 bases and J by 3 bases, with 17 bases between. About 91,000 TCR templates were measured in each sample. Data came from immunoSEQ multiplex PCR; TCRdb stores just in-frame clones and leaves some out. The table includes just over 50,000 clones, 95% to 98% detected once. The chain employs TRBV19 and TRBJ2-5; D call uncertain. The sample consisted of naive CD4+ T cells sorted from blood. This receptor was obtained from a human donor in good health. CDR3 in amino acids: CASSILGSAGKETQYF. The CDR3 DNA sequence: TGTGCCAGTAGTATCCTAGGGTCGGCAGGCAAAGAGACCCAGTACTTC. Together with reference TRBV19 and TRBJ2-5, the CDR3 gives the full variable domain: DGGITQSPKYLFRKEGQNVTLSCEQNLNHDAMYWYRQDPGQGLRLIYYSQIVNDFQKGDIAEGYSVSREKKESFPLTVTSAQKNPTAFYLCASSILGSAGKETQYFGPGTRLLVL.